A single sample gave rise to the 22 T cell receptor beta chains below, sequenced in a study of blood T cell repertoires in COVID-19. Produced via immunoSEQ multiplex PCR; TCRdb's table is partial and in-frame only. The top ten hold 15% to 20% of the sample, which has fewer than 200,000 clones, 70% to 80% seen once. Sequences were obtained from PBMCs or T cells enriched from blood (not recorded which). These receptors originate from a woman in her 50s who had recovered from COVID-19.

V gene TRBV6-5 combines with J gene TRBJ1-5; tentatively, D is TRBD1 (5 bases). V lost 6 bases and J 7 bases, leaving 13 bases between the germline ends. CDR3 length: 13 amino acids. Germline CDR1 and CDR2: MNHEY and SVGAGI. This CDR3 reads CASSLRGQQPQHF. The DNA for the CDR3 is TGTGCCAGCAGCTTAAGGGGTCAACAGCCCCAGCATTTT.

This clone was counted once. The rearrangement links TRBV5-1 to TRBJ1-3; D gene uncertain. The CDR3 consists of 15 residues. Trimming removed 4 bases from V and 0 bases from J, with 11 bases in between. The germline CDR1 and CDR2 sequences are SGHRS and YFSETQ. The CDR3 DNA sequence: TGCGCCAGCAGCCCTAGGACTGGCTCTGGAAACACCATATATTTT. Its translation: CASSPRTGSGNTIYF.

The V and J genes are TRBV28 and TRBJ1-5; TRBD1 is a possible D gene (6 bases). Germline CDR1 is MDHEN and CDR2 is SYDVKM. CDR3 size: 15 residues. V gave up 3 bases and J gave up 4 bases, with 13 bases separating them. DNA for the CDR3: TGTGCCAGCAGTTTTGTACAGGGAGCTAATCAGCCCCAGCATTTT. As protein: CASSFVQGANQPQHF.

The chain links TRBV18 to TRBJ1-3; 7 bases fit TRBD1. CDR1 is KGHSH, CDR2 LQKENI, per germline. Losses at the gene ends were 6 bases for V and 2 bases for J; bases not matched to a gene: 4. CDR3 length equals 14 residues. The CDR3 here is CASSGGTAGNTIYF. For the CDR3, the DNA is TGTGCCAGCTCCGGAGGGACAGCTGGAAACACCATATATTTT.

The rearrangement links TRBV5-4 to TRBJ2-7; 8 bases fit TRBD2. J was trimmed by 3 bases and V by 4 bases; bases with no gene match: 3. CDR1 and CDR2 from the germline V gene are SGHNT and YYREEE (reference sequence). The CDR3 is made up of 13 amino acids. The CDR3 sequence: CASSRTSSYEQYF. The CDR3, as DNA: TGTGCCAGCAGCCGGACTAGCAGCTACGAGCAGTACTTC.

V gene TRBV20-1 combines with J gene TRBJ1-3; D might be TRBD1 (5 bases). V was cut by 6 bases and J by 3 bases, with 15 bases left in between. The CDR3 consists of 14 residues. CDR1 DFQATT and CDR2 SNEGSKA come from the germline V gene (reference sequence). The CDR3 sequence: CSASGRGFGNTIYF. DNA of the CDR3: TGCAGTGCCAGTGGGAGGGGATTTGGAAACACCATATATTTT.

This clone came up once. The V gene is TRBV24-1, the J gene TRBJ1-6; possibly TRBD1 for D (5 bases). From germline, CDR1 is KGHDR and CDR2 SFDVKD. The V and J ends lost 5 bases and 10 bases respectively, with 11 bases between them. This CDR3 comprises 13 residues. CDR3 in DNA: TGTGCCACCAGTGCAGGGAAAGGATCACCCCTCCACTTT. This translates into CATSAGKGSPLHF.

The genes are TRBV12-3 or TRBV12-4 and TRBJ1-1, with 8 nucleotides matching TRBD1. CDR3 length: 13 residues. The V gene end was trimmed by 6 bases and the J gene end by 10 bases; junction bases not matched to a gene: 10. The CDR3 protein is CASRPGQGQVAFF. For the CDR3, the DNA is TGTGCCAGCAGACCAGGACAGGGTCAGGTAGCTTTCTTT.

V usage is TRBV3-1 (or the pseudogene TRBV3-2) and J usage is TRBJ2-1; maybe TRBD2 (6 bases). CDR1 is LGHDT and CDR2 is YNNKEL in the germline V gene (reference sequence). V was clipped by 1 base and J by 8 bases, with 12 bases between them. The CDR3 totals 14 residues. The CDR3 bases are TGTGCCAGCAGCCAAGCGGGAGTAATGCATGAGCAGTTCTTC. Translating gives CASSQAGVMHEQFF.

This chain joins TRBV9 and TRBJ1-4; tentatively, D is TRBD1 (6 bases). The germline V gene has CDR1 SGDLS and CDR2 YYNGEE. This CDR3 has 15 amino acids. Trimming pared 4 bases from V and 8 bases from J, leaving 18 bases between. The CDR3 DNA sequence: TGTGCCAGCAGCACCCGTGCGGGGGGCAACGAAAAACTGTTTTTT. Its protein product is CASSTRAGGNEKLFF.

The chain uses TRBV7-9 and TRBJ1-2, with 9 bases that match TRBD1. V gave up 4 bases and J gave up 8 bases; unmatched junction bases: 17. The germline CDR1 and CDR2 sequences are SEHNR and FQNEAQ (reference sequence). This CDR3 has 17 amino acids. This chain's CDR3 is CASSYSGTGHSAGGYTF. CDR3 nucleotides: TGTGCCAGCAGCTACTCCGGGACAGGGCATTCCGCGGGGGGCTACACCTTC. Drawing the rest from reference TRBV7-9 and TRBJ1-2, the complete variable domain is DTGVSQNPRHKITKRGQNVTFRCDPISEHNRLYWYRQTLGQGPEFLTYFQNEAQLEKSRLLSDRFSAERPKGSFSTLEIQRTEQGDSAMYLCASSYSGTGHSAGGYTFGSGTRLTVV.

The V gene is TRBV7-2, the J gene TRBJ2-5; D gene unclear. The CDR3 length is 11 residues. V lost 5 bases and J lost 5, with 6 bases in between. CDR1 is SGHTA, CDR2 FQGNSA, per germline. CDR3 DNA sequence: TGTGCCAGCAGCCAAGCGGAGACCCAGTACTTC. It encodes CASSQAETQYF.

This sequence joins TRBV9 and TRBJ2-3, with 8 bases fitting TRBD2. J gave up 1 base and V 3 bases, and 16 bases lay outside the gene matches. CDR1 and CDR2 (germline): SGDLS, YYNGEE. This CDR3 has 19 residues. The CDR3 sequence is CASSARTSMGRGRTDTQYF. The CDR3 coding sequence is TGTGCCAGCAGCGCACGGACTAGCATGGGGCGGGGACGCACAGATACGCAGTATTTT.

V gene TRBV27 combines with J gene TRBJ1-5, with TRBD1 as a possible D gene (6 bases). V lost 2 bases, J lost 9 bases, and 11 bases lay in between. Germline CDR1 and CDR2: MNHEY and SMNVEV (reference sequence). The CDR3 is made up of 13 amino acids. The chain's CDR3 is CASSLQGQRPQHF. CDR3 DNA: TGTGCCAGCAGTTTACAGGGACAAAGGCCCCAGCATTTT.

The chain employs TRBV5-6 and TRBJ1-1; D remains unclear. The CDR3 is 17 amino acids. V gave up 4 bases and J gave up 0 bases, with 19 bases separating them. Germline CDR1 SGHDT, CDR2 YYEEEE. The CDR3 DNA sequence: TGTGCCAGCAGCCCTCCCCCCTATCTAGCATTGAACACTGAAGCTTTCTTT. Encoded protein: CASSPPPYLALNTEAFF.

This clone has only one observation. The gene calls are TRBV29-1 and TRBJ1-2, with TRBD1 identical over 9 bases. This CDR3 has 12 residues. Per germline, CDR1 SQVTM and CDR2 ANQGSEA. Trimming at V came to 5 bases and at J to 8 bases, leaving 6 bases not matched to a gene. As DNA, the CDR3 is TGCAGCGTTTTACAGGGGGCGGAAGGCTACACCTTC. This translates into CSVLQGAEGYTF.

The chain is built from TRBV4-1 and TRBJ2-1; perhaps TRBD1 as D (6 bases). The CDR3 totals 13 residues. Germline CDR1 is MGHRA and CDR2 is YSYEKL. Trimming pared 3 bases from V and 12 bases from J, leaving 15 bases between. The CDR3 region has the DNA TGCGCCAGCAGCCAGGGGACAAACGGCGGGCAGTTCTTC. This encodes CASSQGTNGGQFF.

The J gene is TRBJ2-3, the V gene TRBV7-9; D gene unclear. The germline V and J ends were trimmed by 10 bases and 0 bases, with 14 bases remaining between them. Germline assignment: CDR1 SEHNR and CDR2 FQNEAQ (reference sequence). CDR3 length: 14 residues. CDR3 coding DNA: TGTGCCACCATATTAGAGGCTAGCACAGATACGCAGTATTTT. It yields the protein CATILEASTDTQYF.

The chain links TRBV4-2 to TRBJ2-1, with D perhaps matching TRBD2 (6 bases). The CDR3 loop spans 15 amino acids. Trimming shortened V by 0 bases and J by 8 bases, and 14 bases separated the two germline ends. The germline V gene has CDR1 LGHNA and CDR2 YNFKEQ. This CDR3 is CASSQDNRLVDEQFF. The CDR3 DNA sequence: TGTGCCAGCAGCCAAGATAACAGACTAGTTGATGAGCAGTTCTTC.

This clone was observed a handful of times. The chain recombines TRBV24-1 with TRBJ1-2; 11 positions agree with TRBD1. The CDR3 loop spans 15 amino acids. V lost 5 bases, J lost 3 bases, and 4 bases stayed unmatched. Germline assignment: CDR1 KGHDR and CDR2 SFDVKD. CDR3 residues: CATSGGQGADYGYTF. In nucleotides, the CDR3 is TGTGCCACCAGTGGCGGACAGGGGGCGGACTATGGCTACACCTTC.

Here the CDR3 DNA reads TGTGCCAGCCGTCAGGATGGTGGCTACACCTTC. This gives the protein CASRQDGGYTF. This chain connects TRBV2 to TRBJ1-2; D not certain. From germline, CDR1 is SNHLY and CDR2 FYNNEI. V lost 8 bases to trimming and J lost 7 bases, with 11 bases between them. The CDR3 is made up of 11 amino acids.

V gene TRBV5-1 combines with J gene TRBJ2-1, with TRBD2 identical over 9 bases. The CDR3 is 16 residues long. CDR1 SGHRS and CDR2 YFSETQ come from the germline V gene. V lost 4 bases, J lost 0 bases, and 5 bases stayed unmatched. CDR3 in amino acids: CASSRRSGSSYNEQFF. For the CDR3, the DNA is TGCGCCAGCAGCCGCCGTAGCGGGAGCTCCTACAATGAGCAGTTCTTC.